The 14 T cell receptor beta chains listed next were all sequenced from one sample in a study of graft-versus-host responses after intestinal transplantation. Responder cells labeled with CFSE (roughly 200,000) were co-plated with irradiated stimulator cells labeled with violet dye (roughly 200,000). Profiled with immunoSEQ multiplex PCR; TCRdb holds only in-frame clones, not every one. Here the sample spans several thousand clones, 27% being singletons. Sequences were derived from alloreactive CD8+ T cells from a mixed lymphocyte reaction culture, sampled before transplantation. Subset of the sample: CFSE-low proliferating T cells sorted from roughly six-day pre-transplant mixed lymphocyte reaction (GvH or HvG direction). The receptors were sampled from a human patient who was an organ donor for intestinal transplantation.

J is TRBJ1-1 and V is TRBV9; D gene ambiguous. The CDR3 sequence is 17 residues long. CDR1 and CDR2 (germline): SGDLS, YYNGEE. V lost 0 bases to trimming and J lost 0 bases, with 15 bases between them. The CDR3 region is CASSVEMRFDMNTEAFF. Here the CDR3 DNA reads TGTGCCAGCAGCGTAGAAATGAGGTTCGATATGAACACTGAAGCTTTCTTT.

This clone was detected only a few times. The chain uses TRBV7-9 and TRBJ2-3; D unresolved. The CDR3 is 13 residues long. Trimming cost V 1 base and J 4 bases, with 6 bases left between them. Germline V lookup: CDR1 SEHNR, CDR2 FQNEAQ (reference sequence). The CDR3 sequence is CASSLDGPDTQYF. The DNA of the CDR3 is TGTGCCAGCAGCTTAGACGGCCCAGATACGCAGTATTTT.

This clone has more than one count but fewer than ten. The CDR3 loop reads CASSEWTSGDTQYF. The CDR3 nucleotides read TGTGCCAGCAGTGAATGGACTAGCGGGGATACGCAGTATTTT. V usage is TRBV2 and J usage is TRBJ2-3, with TRBD2 matching over 11 bases. In germline, CDR1 is SNHLY, CDR2 FYNNEI. V shed 2 bases and J 6 bases; nucleotides not matched to a gene: 1. This CDR3 contains 14 residues. The variable domain in full, with the rest retrieved from reference TRBV2 and TRBJ2-3, is EPEVTQTPSHQVTQMGQEVILRCVPISNHLYFYWYRQILGQKVEFLVSFYNNEISEKSEIFDDQFSVERPDGSNFTLKIRSTKLEDSAMYFCASSEWTSGDTQYFGPGTRLTVL.

This chain uses TRBV2 with TRBJ1-1, with TRBD1 identical over 8 bases. Germline V gene data show CDR1 as SNHLY and CDR2 as FYNNEI. The CDR3 is 15 amino acids. Trimming cost V 6 bases and J 10 bases; bases outside gene matches: 16. CDR3 region: CASRGWGQAPRGAFF. The CDR3 DNA follows: TGTGCCAGCAGGGGTTGGGGACAGGCTCCTAGGGGAGCTTTCTTT.

This clone was counted only a few times. This chain joins TRBV4-1 and TRBJ2-3; D is unresolved. The CDR3 is made up of 13 amino acids. The germline V and J ends were trimmed by 1 base and 12 bases, with 14 bases remaining between them. The germline gives CDR1 MGHRA, CDR2 YSYEKL. In DNA form, the CDR3 reads TGCGCCAGCAGCCAAGTTTGGGGTGGCCTCCAGTATTTT. It encodes CASSQVWGGLQYF.

This clone was counted between two and nine times. This rearrangement joins TRBV6-1 to TRBJ1-1, with D unclear. This CDR3 has 14 amino acids. V lost 4 bases and J lost 0, with 9 bases in between. Germline V lookup: CDR1 MNHNS, CDR2 SASEGT. The CDR3 DNA sequence: TGTGCCAGCAGTGTATTAGCAGTGAACACTGAAGCTTTCTTT. The encoded protein is CASSVLAVNTEAFF.

This clone came up once. V gene TRBV5-5 combines with J gene TRBJ2-2; D is ambiguous. This CDR3 has 11 amino acids. Trimming removed 2 bases at V and 6 bases at J, with 2 bases between. CDR1 is SGHKS and CDR2 is YYEKEE in the germline V gene (reference sequence). CDR3 sequence: CASSFAGELFF. The CDR3 DNA reads TGTGCCAGCAGCTTTGCCGGGGAGCTGTTTTTT.

Only a few counts were recorded for this clone. The junction departs from the called germline gene at one end, perhaps through a read error. The chain combines TRBV4-1 with TRBJ2-7; a weak D match, TRBD1 (6 bases). Germline lookup yields CDR1 MGHRA and CDR2 YSYEKL. The CDR3 is 12 residues long. CDR3 DNA: TGTGCCAGCAGGGGTAGCTCCTACGAGCAGTACTTC. Translated, it gives CASRGSSYEQYF.

This clone occurred a few times. This may arise from a read error, as a much more abundant clone is one base away. The chain carries TRBV5-1 and TRBJ2-7, with 12 bases lining up with TRBD2. There are 19 residues in the CDR3. Unmatched junction bases numbered 14, after V lost 0 bases and J lost 4 bases. In germline, CDR1 is SGHRS, CDR2 YFSETQ. CDR3 nucleotides: TGCGCCAGCAGCTTGGATGGGGCCGGACTAGCGGGACTCTTGTACGAGCAGTACTTC. Its protein product is CASSLDGAGLAGLLYEQYF.

V is TRBV11-3 and J is TRBJ2-7; 9 bases are shared with TRBD1. Losses at the gene ends were 5 bases for V and 3 bases for J; bases not matched to a gene: 5. This CDR3 is built from 14 residues. Germline lookup yields CDR1 SGHNT and CDR2 YENEEA. The CDR3 sequence: CASSPGQGYYEQYF. The CDR3 DNA sequence: TGTGCCAGCAGCCCCGGACAGGGGTACTACGAGCAGTACTTC.

This clone was found once. V is TRBV11-3 and J is TRBJ2-7; unclear D gene. V shed 5 bases and J shed 2 bases, with 7 bases lying between them. Germline values: CDR1 SGHNT, CDR2 YENEEA. This CDR3 region has 12 residues. The CDR3 DNA reads TGTGCCAGCAGCGACCGGACCTACGAGCAGTACTTC. Translated: CASSDRTYEQYF. Full variable domain (outside the CDR3, taken from reference TRBV11-3 and TRBJ2-7): EAGVVQSPRYKIIEKKQPVAFWCNPISGHNTLYWYLQNLGQGPELLIRYENEEAVDDSQLPKDRFSAERLKGVDSTLKIQPAELGDSAVYLCASSDRTYEQYFGPGTRLTVT.

This clone was counted only a few times. This rearrangement joins TRBV27 to TRBJ2-3; 13 positions agree with TRBD2. Unmatched junction bases numbered 1, after V lost 6 bases and J lost 4 bases. The germline CDR1 and CDR2 sequences are MNHEY and SMNVEV (reference sequence). The CDR3 spans 14 residues. CDR3 DNA: TGTGCCAGCAGACTAGCGGGGGGGCCAGATACGCAGTATTTT. It is translated as CASRLAGGPDTQYF.

This clone showed up just a few times. This chain joins TRBV19 and TRBJ1-5, with 8 bases lining up with TRBD1. This CDR3 is built from 18 residues. CDR1 is LNHDA and CDR2 is SQIVND in the germline V gene (reference sequence). V trimming: 1 base; J trimming: 0 bases; junction bases outside the gene matches: 8. The CDR3, as DNA: TGTGCCAGTAGTATAGTGGGGGGGGACAGGAGTAGCAATCAGCCCCAGCATTTT. This encodes CASSIVGGDRSSNQPQHF.

The V and J genes are TRBV6-5 and TRBJ2-7; D not resolved. This CDR3 has 13 amino acids. Germline V gives CDR1 MNHEY, CDR2 SVGAGI. Trimming stripped 4 bases from V and 2 bases from J, with 9 bases between. For the CDR3, the DNA is TGTGCCAGCAGTTCATCCCGAACCTACGAGCAGTACTTC. Its protein is CASSSSRTYEQYF.